This TCR beta chain stems from a study of cytomegalovirus exposure and HLA in healthy donors. Whole-study results and caveats: The records held CMV serostatus as the only immune exposure information.

The CDR3 totals 14 residues. Per germline, CDR1 LNHNV and CDR2 YYDKDF (reference sequence). V shed 5 bases, J shed 1 base, and the junction held 3 bases outside the gene matches. A note on this clone: Its specificity is not known.

60 Vbeta and 13 Jbeta primers were used in PCR. The repertoire was sequenced with immunoSEQ multiplex PCR; TCRdb's copy has only in-frame clones and lacks some. This specimen shows about 150,000 clones; the ten leading clones hold 1.6%. The sequencing sample was made of PBMCs. The TCR was taken from a woman in her forties or fifties in good health and CMV-seronegative. The genes are TRBV15 and TRBJ2-7; TRBD1 matches 9 bases. The CDR3 sequence: CATSPGTGSYEQYF. CDR3 coding DNA: TGTGCCACCAGCCCGGGGACAGGGTCCTACGAGCAGTACTTC.